Below, 15 T cell receptor beta chains from the same sample are listed, as sequenced in a study of graft-versus-host responses after intestinal transplantation. Profiling relied on immunoSEQ multiplex PCR, and the TCRdb table lists in-frame clones only, not all of them. The sample lists approximately 86,000 clones; around 90% were seen once. Their antigens are not known. Specimen: unstimulated CD8+ T cells sorted from spleen or lymph node cells, collected before transplant. The receptors derive from a human donor who was the organ donor for an intestinal transplant.

The V call is TRBV19, the J call TRBJ2-5, with D possibly matching TRBD2 (6 bases). The end of the DNA aligns better with TRBJ2-7, so the J call may be wrong. Per the germline V gene, CDR1 is LNHDA and CDR2 is SQIVND (reference sequence). CDR3 length equals 13 residues. CDR3 in DNA: TGTGCCAGTAGTATAAGGAGGGGCTACGAGCAGTACTTC. Its translation is CASSIRRGYEQYF.

The rearrangement joins TRBV2 to TRBJ1-1; 8 nucleotides match TRBD1. J lost 6 bases, V lost 6 bases, and 12 bases had no gene match. This CDR3 contains 15 residues. CDR1 is SNHLY and CDR2 is FYNNEI in the germline V gene. The CDR3 spells CASSIMDREKAEAFF. In nucleotides, the CDR3 is TGTGCCAGCAGCATAATGGACAGGGAAAAAGCTGAAGCTTTCTTT.

The chain recombines TRBV7-8 with TRBJ1-5, with 8 bases identical to TRBD1. The CDR3 consists of 15 residues. Germline V CDR1 and CDR2: SGHVS, FQNEAQ. J was trimmed by 4 bases and V by 3 bases; bases with no gene match: 5. This CDR3 reads CASSFRQGRNQPQHF. CDR3 nucleotides: TGTGCCAGCAGCTTCAGACAGGGGCGAAATCAGCCCCAGCATTTT.

This clone has only one observation. The chain combines TRBV6-5 with TRBJ1-1; 10 bases are shared with TRBD1. V shed 5 bases and J 5 bases; nucleotides not matched to a gene: 8. This CDR3 is 15 amino acids long. Germline V gene data show CDR1 as MNHEY and CDR2 as SVGAGI. The CDR3 coding sequence is TGTGCCAGCAGTCACTGGACAGGGGGGTGGACTGAAGCTTTCTTT. This gives the protein CASSHWTGGWTEAFF.

The chain has TRBV12-5 and TRBJ1-2; D gene unclear. The CDR3 spans 17 residues. V was pared by 4 bases and J by 7 bases, with 25 bases between. Germline values: CDR1 LGHNT, CDR2 FRNRAP. In DNA, the CDR3 is TGTGCTAGTGGTTGGTCCCCGAGTCTCGAGGCAAGATTTGGCTACACCTTC. This encodes CASGWSPSLEARFGYTF.

In its sample, this clone was seen a few times. This chain's CDR3 is CASSEAEHEAFF. The CDR3 bases are TGCGCCAGCAGTGAGGCTGAACATGAAGCTTTCTTT. V usage is TRBV10-2 and J usage is TRBJ1-1; D is uncertain. The CDR3 extends over 12 amino acids. V was pared by 2 bases and J by 7 bases, with 8 bases between. Germline CDR1 reads WSHSY; CDR2 reads SAAADI.

This clone was observed a single time. This sequence joins TRBV4-1 and TRBJ2-1; a weak D match, TRBD1 (5 bases). Trimming shortened V by 5 bases and J by 3 bases, and 14 bases separated the two germline ends. Germline CDR1 reads MGHRA; CDR2 reads YSYEKL. This CDR3 has 15 residues. The DNA of the CDR3 is TGCGCCAGCAGCGTCGACAGACCGAACTACAATGAGCAGTTCTTC. Its translation: CASSVDRPNYNEQFF.

The V gene is TRBV11-2, the J gene TRBJ1-1, with 7 bases lining up with TRBD1. The trim removed 4 bases at V and 0 bases at J, leaving 5 bases unmatched. The CDR3 length is 15 residues. CDR1 SGHAT and CDR2 FQNNGV come from the germline V gene. CDR3 nucleotides: TGTGCCAGCAGCTCTTCCCAGGGGGTGAACACTGAAGCTTTCTTT. Translation: CASSSSQGVNTEAFF.

This chain links TRBV6-1 with TRBJ1-2; 8 bases agree with TRBD1. Germline assignment: CDR1 MNHNS and CDR2 SASEGT. The CDR3 is 17 amino acids. The V segment lost 2 bases and the J segment 2 bases; nucleotides outside the gene matches: 10. CDR3 sequence (DNA): TGTGCCAGCAGTGAATTTGTTCGTACAGGGGGGAACTATGGCTACACCTTC. Its translation is CASSEFVRTGGNYGYTF.

The rearrangement uses TRBV28 and TRBJ2-7, with a tentative D call TRBD1 (6 bases). Trimming cost V 3 bases and J 0 bases, with 6 bases left between them. Per germline, CDR1 MDHEN and CDR2 SYDVKM. The CDR3 is made up of 13 amino acids. The CDR3 region is CASSLGHSYEQYF. The CDR3 DNA is TGTGCCAGCAGTTTGGGACACTCCTACGAGCAGTACTTC.

The chain employs TRBV5-4 and TRBJ1-1; a weak D match, TRBD1 (6 bases). The germline V gene has CDR1 SGHNT and CDR2 YYREEE (reference sequence). The ends were cut back, 4 bases at V and 1 base at J, with 23 bases in the middle. CDR3 length equals 18 residues. The DNA of the CDR3 is TGTGCCAGCAGCGCCGACAGGACCATGACGCGTTCGAACACTGAAGCTTTCTTT. This encodes CASSADRTMTRSNTEAFF.

The CDR3 spells CATSRALGLRRVDTQYF. For the CDR3, the DNA is TGTGCCACCAGCAGAGCCCTGGGACTACGGAGGGTGGATACGCAGTATTTT. The rearrangement uses TRBV15 and TRBJ2-3, with TRBD2 matching over 7 bases. Losses at the gene ends were 1 base for V and 6 bases for J; bases not matched to a gene: 13. Germline CDR1 is LNHNV and CDR2 is YYDKDF (reference sequence). The CDR3 covers 17 residues.

The genes are TRBV5-4 and TRBJ2-2; D is unresolved. V dropped 1 base and J dropped 6 bases, with 13 bases sitting between them. CDR1 SGHNT and CDR2 YYREEE come from the germline V gene (reference sequence). The CDR3 is 15 amino acids. The CDR3 DNA is TGTGCCAGCAGCTTGTATAGTGGTTCGTCCGGGGAGCTGTTTTTT. It codes for CASSLYSGSSGELFF.

This clone was counted between two and nine times. CDR3 protein: CASSLGLAYEQYF. The CDR3 nucleotides read TGTGCCAGCAGCTTAGGACTAGCCTACGAGCAGTACTTC. The chain is built from TRBV7-2 and TRBJ2-7; possible D gene TRBD2, 6 bases. Germline CDR1 reads SGHTA; CDR2 reads FQGNSA. V lost 1 base, J lost 2 bases, and 6 bases lay in between. The CDR3 length is 13 residues.

CDR3: CASSFNSLYEQYF. The CDR3 region has the DNA TGTGCCAGCAGCTTTAACAGTCTCTACGAGCAGTACTTC. V and J are TRBV11-2 and TRBJ2-7; D gene unclear. The V end lost 3 bases, the J end lost 3 bases, and 9 bases lay between the germline ends. The CDR3 length is 13 residues. Germline V gene data show CDR1 as SGHAT and CDR2 as FQNNGV.